The 10 T cell receptor beta chains given below trace back to one sample, sequenced in a study of blood T cells in healthy people across ages. For the second PCR, which ran for 7 to 11 cycles, a sample-barcoded 5' primer and a J-beta primer mix were used. TCRdb reanalysed the 5' RACE reads using MiXCR and keeps one entry per CDR3 protein. The profile shows approximately 670,000 distinct CDR3 sequences, around 41% of them singletons. Sequencing input: blood. Every receptor here comes from an elderly man in good health.

The rearrangement links TRBV20-1 to TRBJ2-2, with D hard to call. This CDR3 is 16 amino acids long. Trimming stripped 0 bases from V and 4 bases from J, with 15 bases between. Per the germline V gene, CDR1 is DFQATT and CDR2 is SNEGSKA (reference sequence). Written as DNA, the CDR3 is TGCAGTGCTAGAGATAGGACGCCGTCCGGCACCGGGGAGCTGTTTTTT. This encodes CSARDRTPSGTGELFF.

There are a few counts of this clonotype. The gene calls are TRBV4-3 and TRBJ1-5; 7 nucleotides agree with TRBD1. CDR1 LGHNA and CDR2 YSLEER come from the germline V gene. This CDR3 region has 13 residues. V shed 8 bases, J shed 5 bases, and the junction held 6 bases outside the gene matches. CDR3 amino acids: CASGTGEHQPQHF. The DNA of the CDR3 is TGCGCCAGCGGCACAGGGGAGCATCAGCCCCAGCATTTT.

The V gene is TRBV7-2, the J gene TRBJ2-7, with a possible D match to TRBD2 (7 bases). This CDR3 spans 13 amino acids. Germline CDR1 is SGHTA and CDR2 is FQGNSA. The CDR3 reads CATRGGGNYEQYF. CDR3 nucleotide sequence: TGTGCTACTCGGGGAGGGGGTAACTACGAGCAGTACTTC.

The sample holds a few counts of this clonotype. The chain couples TRBV25-1 to TRBJ2-5; D might be TRBD1 (6 bases). Trimming took off 5 bases at V and 5 bases at J, with 15 bases between the two ends. The CDR3 is made up of 14 amino acids. In germline, CDR1 is MGHDK, CDR2 SYGVNS. The CDR3 bases are TGTGCCAGCAGTCTACACAGGGATCGGGAGACCCAGTACTTC. This sequence encodes CASSLHRDRETQYF.

Comment on this clonotype: This clone may be a read error of a much larger clone one base away. This chain uses TRBV29-1 with TRBJ2-5; 8 nucleotides align to TRBD1. The CDR3 spans 13 residues. J was trimmed by 5 bases and V by 6 bases; bases with no gene match: 8. CDR1 is SQVTM, CDR2 ANQGSEA, per germline. The CDR3 region is CSVMQGAGETQYF. The CDR3 DNA follows: TGCAGCGTGATGCAGGGGGCGGGGGAGACCCAGTACTTC.

CDR3 sequence reads: CASSPPGLAGRGTQYF. For the CDR3, the DNA is TGTGCCAGCAGTCCCCCAGGACTAGCGGGAAGAGGTACGCAGTATTTT. The rearrangement uses TRBV27 and TRBJ2-3, with 12 bases lining up with TRBD2. V trimming: 5 bases; J trimming: 8 bases; junction bases outside the gene matches: 11. Germline-derived CDR1 and CDR2 are MNHEY and SMNVEV (reference sequence). The CDR3 is 16 residues long.

The chain couples TRBV19 to TRBJ2-6, with D possibly called TRBD1 or TRBD2 (6 bases each). This CDR3 has 19 amino acids. V gave up 5 bases and J gave up 0 bases, with 20 bases separating them. Per the germline V gene, CDR1 is LNHDA and CDR2 is SQIVND (reference sequence). This chain's CDR3 is CASSPFAGQLISGANVLTF. As DNA, the CDR3 is TGTGCCAGTAGTCCCTTCGCGGGACAACTTATCTCTGGGGCCAACGTCCTGACTTTC. Based on the CDR3 plus reference TRBV19 and TRBJ2-6, the full variable domain is DGGITQSPKYLFRKEGQNVTLSCEQNLNHDAMYWYRQDPGQGLRLIYYSQIVNDFQKGDIAEGYSVSREKKESFPLTVTSAQKNPTAFYLCASSPFAGQLISGANVLTFGAGSRLTVL.

The rearrangement uses TRBV5-5 and TRBJ2-1; a possible D gene is TRBD2 (7 bases). This CDR3 contains 17 residues. Germline CDR1 and CDR2: SGHKS and YYEKEE (reference sequence). Trimming removed 4 bases at V and 2 bases at J, with 19 bases between. CDR3 sequence: CASSLREGRGTYNEQFF. The CDR3 DNA reads as TGTGCCAGCAGCCTAAGGGAGGGCAGGGGCACCTACAATGAGCAGTTCTTC.

This clonotype was seen more than once but under ten times. The V call is TRBV11-2, the J call TRBJ2-5; 8 bases align to TRBD1. V lost 0 bases and J lost 5; bases outside the gene matches: 11. CDR1 and CDR2 (germline): SGHAT, FQNNGV. CDR3 length: 17 amino acids. Here the CDR3 DNA reads TGTGCCAGCAGCTTAGATCGGCTCAGGGGGCGGGCGGAGACCCAGTACTTC. This sequence encodes CASSLDRLRGRAETQYF.

The rearrangement links TRBV29-1 to TRBJ1-2, with no clear D. This CDR3 contains 13 residues. Trimming stripped 7 bases from V and 0 bases from J, with 12 bases between. Germline loops: CDR1 SQVTM, CDR2 ANQGSEA. As DNA, the CDR3 is TGCAGCGCCGAACCGGGTCCTAACTATGGCTACACCTTC. It codes for CSAEPGPNYGYTF.